The 24 T cell receptor beta chains reported below all come from one sample, sequenced in a study of blood T cell repertoires in COVID-19 (dated by TCRdb to about 2020). Library creation used the immunoSEQ multiplex PCR assay. TCRdb retrieved this table from immuneACCESS and kept in-frame rearrangements only. Not all clones are present; in checked studies, unresolved V genes account for under half, and no reason is known for the remainder. In all, the sample holds hundreds of thousands of clones, and around 88% of those were seen once. The ten largest clones take up around 1.3% of the sample. The sequenced material came from PBMCs or T cells enriched from blood (not recorded which). The receptor set was obtained from a woman aged 40 to 50 with acute COVID-19.

The chain joins TRBV7-2 to TRBJ2-5; TRBD1 is a possible D gene (6 bases). The CDR3 consists of 15 residues. From germline, CDR1 is SGHTA and CDR2 FQGNSA. Trimming shortened V by 5 bases and J by 3 bases, and 16 bases separated the two germline ends. The CDR3 bases are TGTGCCAGCAGCGTCCGCAGGGGCAGGGAAGAGACCCAGTACTTC. Its translation: CASSVRRGREETQYF.

The chain recombines TRBV6-5 with TRBJ2-1; D gene unclear. The CDR3 sequence is 12 residues long. V gave up 5 bases and J gave up 8 bases, with 10 bases separating them. Germline-derived CDR1 and CDR2 are MNHEY and SVGAGI. The CDR3 sequence is CASSPGTDEQFF. As DNA, the CDR3 is TGTGCCAGCAGTCCCGGTACGGATGAGCAGTTCTTC.

At least ten counts were recorded for this clone. The genes are TRBV19 and TRBJ1-3; D call uncertain. With 5 bases removed from V and 2 bases from J, the gap between germline ends came to 16 bases. The CDR3 length is 16 residues. CDR1 and CDR2 (germline): LNHDA, SQIVND (reference sequence). This CDR3 is CASSAGGFGTGNTIYF. The CDR3 coding sequence is TGTGCCAGTAGTGCAGGAGGGTTCGGAACTGGAAACACCATATATTTT.

The V call is TRBV6-1, the J call TRBJ1-4; TRBD1 might be the D (6 bases). Trimming removed 1 base at V and 3 bases at J, with 18 bases between. The CDR3 has 18 residues. The germline V gene encodes CDR1 MNHNS and CDR2 SASEGT. CDR3 sequence: CASSEGRGLEIANEKLFF. The CDR3, as DNA: TGTGCCAGCAGTGAAGGCAGGGGACTAGAAATAGCTAATGAAAAACTGTTTTTT.

This sequence joins TRBV18 and TRBJ1-1; 8 bases line up with TRBD1. Germline CDR1 and CDR2: KGHSH and LQKENI. The CDR3 is 15 amino acids. V lost 8 bases, J lost 4 bases, and 12 bases stayed unmatched. The CDR3 DNA reads as TGTGCCAGCCGGGACAGGTCTGGTGGAGGCACTGAAGCTTTCTTT. It specifies CASRDRSGGGTEAFF.

The rearrangement joins TRBV2 to TRBJ2-7; D is ambiguous. This CDR3 contains 13 residues. Trimming pared 4 bases from V and 1 base from J, leaving 8 bases between. Germline CDR1 SNHLY, CDR2 FYNNEI. The CDR3 nucleotides read TGTGCCAGCAGTGTCCCCATTTCCTACGAGCAGTACTTC. Amino acids: CASSVPISYEQYF.

V usage is TRBV10-1 and J usage is TRBJ1-5; D is possibly TRBD1 (6 bases). The V gene lost 4 bases and the J gene lost 2 bases, with 6 bases spanning the gap. The V gene's germline CDR1 is WNHNN and CDR2 SYGVQD (reference sequence). CDR3 length: 13 residues. This CDR3 reads CASSGQGNQPQHF. The DNA of the CDR3 is TGCGCCAGCAGTGGACAGGGCAATCAGCCCCAGCATTTT.

This clone occurred once. The chain combines TRBV3-1 (or the pseudogene TRBV3-2) with TRBJ2-5; 8 bases are a match to TRBD2. The CDR3 covers 15 residues. The V and J ends lost 3 bases and 3 bases, in that order; junction bases with no gene match: 6. Germline V gene data show CDR1 as LGHDT and CDR2 as YNNKEL (reference sequence). CDR3 DNA: TGTGCCAGCAGCCACCTCACTAGCGGTGAAGAGACCCAGTACTTC. This sequence encodes CASSHLTSGEETQYF.

On this clone: This may come from a read error, since a much larger clone is one base off. The chain couples TRBV28 to TRBJ1-6, with 10 positions matching TRBD1. The CDR3 covers 14 residues. V gave up 5 bases and J gave up 9 bases; unmatched junction bases: 4. Germline V lookup: CDR1 MDHEN, CDR2 SYDVKM. The CDR3 sequence is CASSPGQGTSPLHF. The CDR3 bases are TGTGCCAGCAGTCCGGGACAGGGGACTTCACCCCTCCACTTT. The whole variable domain, remainder taken from reference TRBV28 and TRBJ1-6, is DVKVTQSSRYLVKRTGEKVFLECVQDMDHENMFWYRQDPGLGLRLIYFSYDVKMKEKGDIPEGYSVSREKKERFSLILESASTNQTSMYLCASSPGQGTSPLHFGNGTRLTVT.

This chain uses TRBV9 with TRBJ1-2; 7 positions agree with TRBD1. The germline gives CDR1 SGDLS, CDR2 YYNGEE. V shed 6 bases, J shed 7 bases, and the junction held 6 bases outside the gene matches. There are 12 residues in the CDR3. CDR3 sequence: CASTDRESGYTF. CDR3 DNA sequence: TGTGCCAGCACAGACAGGGAGAGTGGCTACACCTTC.

The chain is built from TRBV7-2 and TRBJ1-5; 7 bases line up with TRBD1. Trimming took 1 base from V and 2 from J; bases not matched to a gene: 5. There are 16 residues in the CDR3. The germline gives CDR1 SGHTA, CDR2 FQGNSA. CDR3 in DNA: TGTGCCAGCAGCTTAGTAGGGGGCGCCGGCAATCAGCCCCAGCATTTT. Amino acids: CASSLVGGAGNQPQHF.

The chain joins TRBV19 to TRBJ1-1; D is ambiguous. The CDR3 contains 12 residues. V lost 6 bases to trimming and J lost 5 bases, with 10 bases between them. Germline-derived CDR1 and CDR2 are LNHDA and SQIVND (reference sequence). CDR3 coding DNA: TGTGCCAGTAGGCTTGGCGGGACTGAAGCTTTCTTT. Translation: CASRLGGTEAFF. The full variable domain, in which reference TRBV19 and TRBJ1-1 provide the parts outside the CDR3, is DGGITQSPKYLFRKEGQNVTLSCEQNLNHDAMYWYRQDPGQGLRLIYYSQIVNDFQKGDIAEGYSVSREKKESFPLTVTSAQKNPTAFYLCASRLGGTEAFFGQGTRLTVV.

The genes are TRBV5-4 and TRBJ2-2; 7 bases align to TRBD1. The CDR3 runs 14 residues. Trimming at V came to 3 bases and at J to 4 bases, leaving 3 bases not matched to a gene. The germline V gene encodes CDR1 SGHNT and CDR2 YYREEE (reference sequence). CDR3 protein: CASSSGQITGELFF. The CDR3, as DNA: TGTGCCAGCAGCTCGGGACAGATCACCGGGGAGCTGTTTTTT.

This chain links TRBV19 with TRBJ2-1, with D hard to call. Trimming took 1 base from V and 10 from J, leaving 11 bases between them. Germline loops: CDR1 LNHDA, CDR2 SQIVND (reference sequence). The CDR3 is 13 residues long. The CDR3 DNA follows: TGTGCCAGTAGTATAGGAGAGCCCGCCGAGCAGTTCTTC. Its translation: CASSIGEPAEQFF.

The rearrangement links TRBV24-1 to TRBJ1-2; D possibly corresponds to TRBD1 (6 bases). The germline V gene encodes CDR1 KGHDR and CDR2 SFDVKD. The V and J ends lost 4 bases and 0 bases respectively, with 8 bases between them. The CDR3 runs 14 residues. The CDR3: CATSESGANYGYTF. The CDR3 nucleotides read TGTGCCACCAGTGAATCAGGGGCTAACTATGGCTACACCTTC.

The genes are TRBV27 and TRBJ1-4; 8 positions agree with TRBD1. J was trimmed by 6 bases and V by 6 bases; bases with no gene match: 6. CDR3 length: 14 residues. In germline, CDR1 is MNHEY, CDR2 SMNVEV (reference sequence). The chain's CDR3 is CASRRQGSDEKLFF. For the CDR3, the DNA is TGTGCCAGCAGGAGACAGGGGAGCGATGAAAAACTGTTTTTT.

The chain employs TRBV9 and TRBJ1-2, with D tentatively TRBD1 (6 bases). Trimming removed 8 bases at V and 3 bases at J, with 17 bases between. Germline V lookup: CDR1 SGDLS, CDR2 YYNGEE. This CDR3 contains 14 residues. The CDR3 reads CASGGAGIYYGYTF. The CDR3 bases are TGTGCCAGTGGGGGGGCAGGCATCTACTATGGCTACACCTTC.

The J gene is TRBJ1-1, the V gene TRBV30; 9 bases line up with TRBD1. The V gene's germline CDR1 is GTSNPN and CDR2 SVGIG (reference sequence). This CDR3 region has 14 residues. The V gene end was trimmed by 4 bases and the J gene end by 4 bases; junction bases not matched to a gene: 7. This CDR3 reads CAWTGTGFVTEAFF. The CDR3 nucleotides read TGTGCCTGGACCGGGACAGGGTTTGTCACTGAAGCTTTCTTT. Combining the CDR3 with reference TRBV30 and TRBJ1-1 gives the whole variable domain SQTIHQWPATLVQPVGSPLSLECTVEGTSNPNLYWYRQAAGRGLQLLFYSVGIGQISSEVPQNLSASRPQDRQFILSSKKLLLSDSGFYLCAWTGTGFVTEAFFGQGTRLTVV.

The rearrangement links TRBV24-1 to TRBJ1-6, with D possibly TRBD1 on 6 matching bases. V dropped 8 bases and J dropped 7 bases, with 11 bases sitting between them. The germline V gene encodes CDR1 KGHDR and CDR2 SFDVKD. The CDR3 contains 13 residues. The CDR3 here is CATKQGDNSPLHF. CDR3 bases: TGTGCCACCAAACAGGGAGACAATTCACCCCTCCACTTT.

The chain is built from TRBV11-2 and TRBJ2-1; 8 bases are a match to TRBD1. CDR1 and CDR2 (germline): SGHAT, FQNNGV. With 5 bases clipped from V and 8 bases from J, the junction kept 8 bases outside the gene matches. The CDR3 consists of 14 residues. The CDR3 loop reads CASSATTGVDEQFF. Written as DNA, the CDR3 is TGTGCCAGCAGCGCAACGACAGGGGTCGATGAGCAGTTCTTC.

The gene calls are TRBV4-3 and TRBJ1-2; D perhaps matches TRBD1 (5 bases). In germline, CDR1 is LGHNA, CDR2 YSLEER. The CDR3 loop spans 19 amino acids. Trimming stripped 1 base from V and 4 bases from J, with 25 bases between. The DNA of the CDR3 is TGCGCCAGCAGCCAAGCCTCTCTTGGGGCCGACGGGGGAGGCTATGGCTACACCTTC. This codes for CASSQASLGADGGGYGYTF.

For this clone: In the same sample, other DNA sequences code for this CDR3. The chain recombines TRBV6-5 with TRBJ1-5, with 7 bases lining up with TRBD1. The CDR3 spans 14 residues. The J segment lost 2 bases and the V segment lost 6 bases, leaving 4 bases of the junction unmatched. In germline, CDR1 is MNHEY, CDR2 SVGAGI. Here the CDR3 DNA reads TGTGCCAGCAGCCCAGGGACAGGCAATCAGCCCCAGCATTTT. Translation gives CASSPGTGNQPQHF.

J is TRBJ1-1 and V is TRBV29-1; 7 nucleotides line up with TRBD1. After removal of 4 bases from V and 1 base from J, the junction contained 3 bases not matched to a gene. Per germline, CDR1 SQVTM and CDR2 ANQGSEA. The CDR3 length is 13 residues. DNA of the CDR3: TGCAGCGTTGTCGACAGGGCGAACACTGAAGCTTTCTTT. It translates to CSVVDRANTEAFF.

The chain recombines TRBV2 with TRBJ1-5, with a possible D match to TRBD1 (5 bases). V was cut by 6 bases and J by 9 bases, with 24 bases left in between. Germline loops: CDR1 SNHLY, CDR2 FYNNEI. This CDR3 comprises 16 residues. The CDR3 bases are TGTGCCAGCAGCGAACGTATGGTGGCCGGGGGGGGGCCCCAGCATTTT. Amino acid sequence: CASSERMVAGGGPQHF. Drawing the rest from reference TRBV2 and TRBJ1-5, the complete variable domain is EPEVTQTPSHQVTQMGQEVILRCVPISNHLYFYWYRQILGQKVEFLVSFYNNEISEKSEIFDDQFSVERPDGSNFTLKIRSTKLEDSAMYFCASSERMVAGGGPQHFGDGTRLSIL.